What follows describes a single T cell receptor beta chain. Its target is unknown. The record originates from a study of monozygotic twins with inflammatory bowel disease. Whole-study findings and limits: Among IBD patients, fewer clonotypes were shared with others than among healthy twins, especially with disease activity. No distinction between different T cell subtypes was possible.

Total RNA input per TCR library was roughly 3,800 ng. A 6-nucleotide sample barcode was carried by the UMIs, which template switching added. TCRdb reanalyzed the 5' RACE reads and collapses them to one entry per CDR3 protein, without DNA. The sample totals over 150,000 distinct CDR3 sequences. The CDR3 has 12 amino acids. Germline CDR1 KGHDR, CDR2 SFDVKD. The TCR sequence derives from a human donor with ulcerative colitis or Crohn's disease, or a healthy co-twin of an affected twin (not recorded which). Sample: blood. The rearrangement uses TRBV24-1 and TRBJ2-1; TCRdb's assignment of TRBD2 cannot be checked, as there is no DNA. The CDR3 reads CATSAAGDEQFF.